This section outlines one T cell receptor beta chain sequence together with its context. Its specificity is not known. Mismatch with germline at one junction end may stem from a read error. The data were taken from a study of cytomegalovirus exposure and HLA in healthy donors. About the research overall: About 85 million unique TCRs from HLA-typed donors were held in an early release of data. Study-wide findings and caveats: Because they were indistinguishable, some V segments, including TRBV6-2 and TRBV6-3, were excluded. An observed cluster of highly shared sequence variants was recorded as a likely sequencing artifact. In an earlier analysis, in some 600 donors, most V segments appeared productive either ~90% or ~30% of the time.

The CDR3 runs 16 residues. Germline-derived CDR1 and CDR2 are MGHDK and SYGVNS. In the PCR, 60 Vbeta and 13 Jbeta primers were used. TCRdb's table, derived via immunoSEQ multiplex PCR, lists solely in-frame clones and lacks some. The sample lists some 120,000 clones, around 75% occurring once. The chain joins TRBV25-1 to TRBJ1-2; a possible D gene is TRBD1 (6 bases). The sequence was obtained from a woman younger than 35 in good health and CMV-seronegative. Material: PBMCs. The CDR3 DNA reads TGTGCCAGCAGTGGATTAGGACAGAGTATCTCTTATGGCTACTCCTTC. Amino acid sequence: CASSGLGQSISYGYSF.